The clone carrying this TCR beta chain was observed many times. Its antigen is not known. V was pared by 6 bases and J by 1 base, with 7 bases of the junction left unmatched. The CDR3 is made up of 15 amino acids. The germline CDR1 and CDR2 sequences are ENHRY and SYGVKD. The sample belongs to a study of neurological immune-mediated disorders. Notes on the study in general: The study found no CDR3 amino acid sequences shared by expanded clones across subjects, suggesting private repertoires in all groups.

The cDNA was generated by 5'RACE with 10-nucleotide random UMIs. TCRdb ran MiXCR on the 5' RACE reads and lists one entry per CDR3 protein. This table has 66,000 or so distinct CDR3 sequences, around 5.2% appearing once. This receptor was obtained from a woman aged 25 to 39 with multiple sclerosis. The chain employs TRBV10-3 and TRBJ2-3, with TRBD1 matching 7 bases. Sequencing was done on a sample of PBMCs. CDR3 nucleotides: TGTGCCATCAGCTCCGGACAGGCTCGCACAGATACGCAGTATTTT. This sequence encodes CAISSGQARTDTQYF.